A single sample gave rise to the 2 T cell receptor beta chains below, sequenced in a study of T cells after yellow fever vaccination. TCRdb re-analysed the 5' RACE reads in MiXCR, keeping a single row per CDR3 protein. Here the sample spans 140,000 to 150,000 distinct CDR3 sequences, roughly 6.7% being singletons. The sample consisted of CD4+ T cells sorted from PBMCs, taken 10 days after the yellow fever booster vaccination. These receptors were collected from a man under 40 who received the YFV17D yellow fever vaccine.

This clonotype was seen repeatedly, ten times or more. The J gene is TRBJ2-1, the V gene TRBV7-9, with 11 bases that match TRBD2. V dropped 5 bases and J dropped 4; count of bases not matched to a gene: 7. Germline V gives CDR1 SEHNR, CDR2 FQNEAQ (reference sequence). This CDR3 comprises 16 residues. CDR3 protein: CASSIPGLAAYNEQFF. Written as DNA, the CDR3 is TGTGCCAGCAGCATTCCGGGACTAGCGGCTTACAATGAGCAGTTCTTC.

This clonotype has at least ten counts. This chain uses TRBV5-1 with TRBJ2-1; no clear D. The CDR3 covers 15 residues. The germline V gene encodes CDR1 SGHRS and CDR2 YFSETQ. The V and J ends lost 0 bases and 3 bases respectively, with 10 bases between them. CDR3 protein: CASSLEAKLYNEQFF. CDR3 nucleotides: TGCGCCAGCAGCTTGGAGGCTAAACTCTACAATGAGCAGTTCTTC.